The T cell receptor beta chain described here comes from a study of T-cell memory formation after mild COVID-19. Germline V gene data show CDR1 as SGHTA and CDR2 as FQGNSA. This CDR3 region has 14 residues. V was clipped by 1 base and J by 2 bases; unmatched bases: 1. One entry per CDR3 protein results from TCRdb running MiXCR on the 5' RACE reads. The sample yields about 270,000 distinct CDR3 sequences, 15% to 20% seen once. V is TRBV7-2 and J is TRBJ2-7, with 8 bases that match TRBD1. The source of this sequence is a man between 18 and 29 years old who had mild COVID-19 (a few samples of this study predate the infection). Cell type and time point are not known. The sequenced sample was PBMCs or a T cell subset sorted from them (not recorded which). CDR3 sequence reads: CASSLDRGTYEQYF. CDR3 bases: TGTGCCAGCAGCTTAGACAGGGGGACCTACGAGCAGTACTTC.